Below, one T cell receptor beta chain is given with its context. The CDR3 has 16 residues. Germline CDR1 reads KGHSH; CDR2 reads LQKENI. With 3 bases removed from V and 5 bases from J, the gap between germline ends came to 17 bases. Profiling relied on immunoSEQ multiplex PCR, and the TCRdb table lists in-frame clones only, not all of them. Here the sample spans 95,000 to 100,000 clones, less than 85% being singletons. The data are from a study of blood T cell repertoires in COVID-19. Across the study: Donors in the United States, Italy and Spain gave samples during acute or convalescent COVID-19. The analysed material was cDNA or gDNA that came from T cells, B-cell-depleted T cells, or PBMCs.

This TCR derives from a human donor in a cohort sampled during active COVID-19. The chain is built from TRBV18 and TRBJ2-4; weak D call: TRBD2 (5 bases). The source material was peripheral blood. In DNA, the CDR3 is TGTGCCAGCTCACCTATGGCAGCGGACCTCGAAAACATTCAGTACTTC. Amino acids: CASSPMAADLENIQYF.